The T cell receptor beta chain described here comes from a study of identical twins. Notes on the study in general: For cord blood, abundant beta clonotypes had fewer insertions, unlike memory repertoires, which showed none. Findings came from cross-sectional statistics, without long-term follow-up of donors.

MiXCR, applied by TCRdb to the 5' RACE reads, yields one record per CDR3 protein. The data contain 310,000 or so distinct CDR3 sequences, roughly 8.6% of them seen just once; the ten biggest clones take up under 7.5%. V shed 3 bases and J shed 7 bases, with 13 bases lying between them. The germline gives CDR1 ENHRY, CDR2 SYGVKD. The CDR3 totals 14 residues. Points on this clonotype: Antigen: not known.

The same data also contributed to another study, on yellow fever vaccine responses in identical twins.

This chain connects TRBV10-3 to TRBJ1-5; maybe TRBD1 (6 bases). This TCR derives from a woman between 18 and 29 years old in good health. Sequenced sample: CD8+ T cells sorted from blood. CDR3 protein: CAISDTGGDQPQHF. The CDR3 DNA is TGTGCCATCAGTGATACCGGGGGCGACCAGCCCCAGCATTTT.